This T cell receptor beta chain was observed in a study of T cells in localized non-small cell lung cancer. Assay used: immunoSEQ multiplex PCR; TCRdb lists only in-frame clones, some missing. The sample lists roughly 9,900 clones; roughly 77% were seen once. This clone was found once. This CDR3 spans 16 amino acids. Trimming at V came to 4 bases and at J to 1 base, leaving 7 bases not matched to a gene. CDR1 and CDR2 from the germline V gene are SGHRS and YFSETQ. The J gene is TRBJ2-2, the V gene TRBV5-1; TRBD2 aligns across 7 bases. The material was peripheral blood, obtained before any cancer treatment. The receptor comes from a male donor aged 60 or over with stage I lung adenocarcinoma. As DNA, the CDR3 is TGCGCCAGCAGCCTGGTGGGAGGGGTGAACACCGGGGAGCTGTTTTTT. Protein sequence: CASSLVGGVNTGELFF.